The clone carrying this T cell receptor (beta chain) was seen more than once but under ten times. Using its own MiXCR run on the 5' RACE reads, TCRdb lists one record per CDR3 protein. The table shows hundreds of thousands of distinct CDR3 sequences, with about a fifth occurring only once. The data were taken from a study of T cells after yellow fever vaccination. V shed 0 bases and J shed 4 bases, with 9 bases lying between them. Germline CDR1 DFQATT, CDR2 SNEGSKA (reference sequence). This CDR3 is 13 amino acids long. This TCR derives from a man younger than 30 who received the YFV17D yellow fever vaccine. Sequenced material: PBMCs, taken roughly 20 days after the first yellow fever vaccination. The V call is TRBV20-1, the J call TRBJ1-2; D gene ambiguous. The CDR3 nucleotides read TGCAGTGCTAGAGATAGGGCAGGCTATGGCTACACCTTC. Translated, it gives CSARDRAGYGYTF.